The clone carrying this T cell receptor (beta chain) has at least ten counts. The authors built TCR beta libraries using iRepertoire HTBI primers and Arm-PCR of CDR3 regions. One entry per CDR3 protein, called by TCRdb with MiXCR from the multiplex PCR reads. The sample consists of 500,000 to 800,000 distinct CDR3 sequences, about 32% of them appearing once. Documented time point: persistent/refractory GD, antithyroid drugs over 5 years with positive TRAb. There was RNA extracted from PBMCs, and the TCR library was made from it. These data come from a study of regulatory T cells in long-lasting Graves disease. J lost 9 bases, V lost 5 bases, and 9 bases had no gene match. The CDR3 is 13 residues long.

This receptor was taken from a female donor with Graves disease. V usage is TRBV12-3 or TRBV12-4 and J usage is TRBJ1-2; 7 nucleotides line up with TRBD1. The sample was peripheral blood mononuclear cells (PBMCs), taken when the disease was refractory, from a patient treated with antithyroid drugs. In nucleotides, the CDR3 is TGTGCCAGCAGTCCACTACAGGGGTATAGCTACACCTTC. This sequence encodes CASSPLQGYSYTF.